This TCR beta chain stems from a study of regulatory T cells in long-lasting Graves disease. In the case of this clonotype: Antigen unknown.

J was trimmed by 0 bases and V by 5 bases; bases with no gene match: 3. Germline CDR1 reads KGHSH; CDR2 reads LQKENI. The CDR3 has 14 amino acids. Specified time point: newly diagnosed GD, antithyroid drugs for less than 3 months. PBMC RNA served as the TCR library source. The guidelines of the American Thyroid Association were the basis for diagnosing Graves' disease. According to the study, TCR beta libraries were built with iRepertoire HTBI primers and CDR3-region Arm-PCR. TCRdb passed the multiplex PCR reads through MiXCR, listing each CDR3 protein once. The sample carries a few hundred thousand distinct CDR3 sequences, about 17% recorded once. Study observations and caveats: In persistent patients, shared public clonotypes (under 3,000) outnumbered those in new patients (around 1,000).

These same records also appear under a second study, on T cells in Graves' hyperthyroidism and ophthalmopathy. That report notes: Most expanded thyroid clonotypes above 0.001 also appeared in blood.

The clonotype comes from a woman aged 30 to 39 with Graves disease. The chain links TRBV18 to TRBJ2-7; TRBD1 matches 8 bases. The sequenced sample was peripheral blood mononuclear cells (PBMCs), obtained at new diagnosis, from a patient treated with antithyroid drugs. CDR3 coding DNA: TGTGCCAGCTCAACGGGGACAGGCTCCTACGAGCAGTACTTC. Translated, it gives CASSTGTGSYEQYF.